Each of the 6 T cell receptor beta chains below was sequenced from the same sample in a study of blood T cells in healthy people across ages. The second PCR ran about 6 to 12 cycles with a sample-barcoded 5' primer and J-beta primers. Each CDR3 protein is one row after TCRdb ran MiXCR on the 5' RACE reads. This sample has roughly 2 million distinct CDR3 sequences, with about 50% found just once. The sequencing sample was made of blood. The receptors were gathered from a woman in her 40s in good health.

The chain carries TRBV11-1 and TRBJ2-4; TRBD1 might be the D (5 bases). V was shortened by 5 bases and J by 4 bases, with 12 bases between the two germline ends. The CDR3 covers 14 residues. Per germline, CDR1 SGHAT and CDR2 FQDESV (reference sequence). The chain's CDR3 is CASSGIDSKNIQYF. For the CDR3, the DNA is TGTGCCAGCAGCGGAATAGACAGTAAAAACATTCAGTACTTC.

This clonotype has more than one count but fewer than ten. This rearrangement joins TRBV20-1 to TRBJ2-3; tentative D call: TRBD1 (5 bases). This CDR3 has 14 amino acids. Germline V gene lookup returns CDR1 DFQATT and CDR2 SNEGSKA (reference sequence). V was cut by 5 bases and J by 0 bases, with 12 bases left in between. The CDR3 reads CSAPGISSTDTQYF. In DNA form, the CDR3 reads TGCAGTGCTCCAGGGATTTCTAGCACAGATACGCAGTATTTT.

The chain combines TRBV6-2 or TRBV6-3 with TRBJ2-3; D not certain. The CDR3 has 17 residues. Trimming stripped 5 bases from V and 0 bases from J, with 18 bases between. CDR1 and CDR2 (germline): MNHEY, SVGEGT. Here the CDR3 DNA reads TGTGCCAGCAGTGGTCTAGACCCCTATGCGAGCACAGATACGCAGTATTTT. It is translated as CASSGLDPYASTDTQYF.

The chain is built from TRBV28 and TRBJ2-1; D uncertain. V gave up 5 bases and J gave up 6 bases, with 14 bases separating them. The germline V gene encodes CDR1 MDHEN and CDR2 SYDVKM. The CDR3 extends over 14 amino acids. The CDR3 sequence is CASSPLEVGNEQFF. The CDR3 DNA is TGTGCCAGCAGTCCCCTCGAGGTGGGCAATGAGCAGTTCTTC.

The genes are TRBV4-2 and TRBJ2-1, with 9 bases that match TRBD2. Trimming removed 3 bases from V and 7 bases from J; junction bases left unmatched: 13. This CDR3 contains 17 residues. Germline V lookup: CDR1 LGHNA, CDR2 YNFKEQ. CDR3 loop: CASSHPAGASGVNEQFF. CDR3 in DNA: TGTGCCAGCAGCCACCCAGCCGGGGCTAGCGGGGTAAATGAGCAGTTCTTC.

This rearrangement joins TRBV29-1 to TRBJ1-2; D may be TRBD1 (6 bases). The CDR3 spans 14 residues. Germline V CDR1 and CDR2: SQVTM, ANQGSEA. Trimming removed 6 bases at V and 4 bases at J, with 18 bases between. The CDR3 region has the DNA TGCAGCGTCCCCATGCGGGGGCAACCCTATGGCTACACCTTC. Residues: CSVPMRGQPYGYTF.